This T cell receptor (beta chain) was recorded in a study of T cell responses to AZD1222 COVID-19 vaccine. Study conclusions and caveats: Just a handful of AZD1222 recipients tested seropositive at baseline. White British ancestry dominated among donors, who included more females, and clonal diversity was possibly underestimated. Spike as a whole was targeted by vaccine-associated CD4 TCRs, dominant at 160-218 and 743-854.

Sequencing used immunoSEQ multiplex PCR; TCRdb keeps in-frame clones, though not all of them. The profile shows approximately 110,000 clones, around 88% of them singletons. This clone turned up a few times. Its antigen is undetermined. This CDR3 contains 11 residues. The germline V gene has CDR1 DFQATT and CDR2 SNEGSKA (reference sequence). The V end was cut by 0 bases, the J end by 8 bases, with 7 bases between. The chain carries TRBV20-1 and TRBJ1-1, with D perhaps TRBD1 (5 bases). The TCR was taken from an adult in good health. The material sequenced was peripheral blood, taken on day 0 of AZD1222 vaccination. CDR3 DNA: TGCAGTGCTAGAGACAGGACAGAAGCTTTCTTT. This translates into CSARDRTEAFF.